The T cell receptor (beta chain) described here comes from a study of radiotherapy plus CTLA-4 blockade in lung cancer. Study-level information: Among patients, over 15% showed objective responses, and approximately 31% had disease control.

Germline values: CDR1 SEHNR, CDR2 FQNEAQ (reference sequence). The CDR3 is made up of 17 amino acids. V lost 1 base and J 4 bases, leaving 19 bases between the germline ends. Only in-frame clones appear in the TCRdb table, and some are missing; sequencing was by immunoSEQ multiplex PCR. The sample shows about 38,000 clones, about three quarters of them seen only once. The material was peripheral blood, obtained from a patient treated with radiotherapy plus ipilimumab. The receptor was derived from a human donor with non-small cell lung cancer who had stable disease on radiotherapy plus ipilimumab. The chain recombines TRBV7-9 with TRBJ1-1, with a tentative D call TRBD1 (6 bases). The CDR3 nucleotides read TGTGCCAGCAGCTTAGGCAACCAAGGGTTACAGGGCACTGAAGCTTTCTTT. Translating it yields CASSLGNQGLQGTEAFF.